This T cell receptor (beta chain) was found in a study of blood T cell repertoires in COVID-19. V was pared by 4 bases and J by 1 base, with 5 bases between. The CDR3 is 13 amino acids. Germline V CDR1 and CDR2: LNHDA, SQIVND (reference sequence). TCRdb keeps only in-frame clones here, not all; method: immunoSEQ multiplex PCR. The sample lists some 89,000 clones, over 75% occurring once. The clonotype was recovered from a man aged 60 to 75 with acute or convalescent COVID-19. The rearrangement links TRBV19 to TRBJ2-1; D ambiguous. Sequencing was carried out using peripheral blood. CDR3 DNA: TGTGCCAGTAGTACGGTGTCCTACAATGAGCAGTTCTTC. Translation: CASSTVSYNEQFF.